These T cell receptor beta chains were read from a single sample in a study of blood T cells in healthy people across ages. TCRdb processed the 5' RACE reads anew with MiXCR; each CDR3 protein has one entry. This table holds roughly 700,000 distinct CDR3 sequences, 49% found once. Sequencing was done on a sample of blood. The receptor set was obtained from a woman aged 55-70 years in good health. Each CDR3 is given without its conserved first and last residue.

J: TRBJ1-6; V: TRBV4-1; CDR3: ASSQDIWSYNSPLH
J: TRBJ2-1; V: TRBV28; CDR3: ASSPSGRVSYNEQF
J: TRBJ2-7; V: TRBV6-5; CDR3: ASSYGRSGVYEQY
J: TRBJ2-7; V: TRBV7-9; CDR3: ASSVGGTAYEQY
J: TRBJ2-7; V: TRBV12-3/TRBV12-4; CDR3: ASSSMTGQVQY
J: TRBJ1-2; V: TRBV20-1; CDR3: SASRQLDGYT
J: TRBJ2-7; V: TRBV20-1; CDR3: SARDPTVYTYEQY
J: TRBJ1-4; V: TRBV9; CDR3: ASSPRDRGGEKLF
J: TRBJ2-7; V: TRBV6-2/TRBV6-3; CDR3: ASSDSVAAEQY
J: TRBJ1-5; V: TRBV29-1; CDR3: SVSNSNQPQH
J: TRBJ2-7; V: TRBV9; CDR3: ASSPQRQGAYEQY
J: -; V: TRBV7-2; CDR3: ASSLGVYSSYEQY
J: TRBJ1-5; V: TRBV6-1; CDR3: ASSEKRAQPQH
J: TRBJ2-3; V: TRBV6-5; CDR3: ASSPTGNTDTQY
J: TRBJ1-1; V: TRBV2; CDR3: ASSVETGGLGEAF
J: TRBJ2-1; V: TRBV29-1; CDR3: SVASDSDGGNEQF
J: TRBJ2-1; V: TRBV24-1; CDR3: ATSWVEGEQF
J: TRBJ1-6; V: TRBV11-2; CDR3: ASTWGFLTSDSPLH
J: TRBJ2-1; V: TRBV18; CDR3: ASSPPGWDNEQF
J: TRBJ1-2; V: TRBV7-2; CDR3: ASSLAFGKLGVRSAVPYGYT
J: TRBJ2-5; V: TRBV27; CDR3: ASRPRDRGKQY
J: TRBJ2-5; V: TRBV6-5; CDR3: ASREGLQETQY
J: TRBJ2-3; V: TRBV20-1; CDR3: SARDPREGSTDTQY
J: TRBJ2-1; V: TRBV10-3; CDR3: AISESMDAYSEQF
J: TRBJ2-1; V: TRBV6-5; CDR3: ASSYLPSGSYNEQF
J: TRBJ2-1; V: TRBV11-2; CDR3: ASSLLDPMF
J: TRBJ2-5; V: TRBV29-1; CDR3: SVELLAGGEETQY
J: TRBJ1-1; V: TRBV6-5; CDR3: ATRIGGGNTEAF
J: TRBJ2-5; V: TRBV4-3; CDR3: ASSQDRPPGTQY
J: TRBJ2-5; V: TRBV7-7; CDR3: ASSPGPKETQY
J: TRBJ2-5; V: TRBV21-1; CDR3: ASGKYRHGSLETQY
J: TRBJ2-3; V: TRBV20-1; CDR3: SAQGLSGIPTDTQY
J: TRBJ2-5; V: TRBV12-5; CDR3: ASGNHQAGRQY
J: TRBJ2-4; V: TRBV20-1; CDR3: SWAVKGNIQY
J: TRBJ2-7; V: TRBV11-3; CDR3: ASSLEGPFGEQY
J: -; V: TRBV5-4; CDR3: ASTSSGEETQY
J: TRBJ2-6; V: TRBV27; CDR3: ASNNLGARANVLT
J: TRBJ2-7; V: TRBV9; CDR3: ASSVGVLSYYEQY
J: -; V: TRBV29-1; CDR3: SVASVRLPYEQY
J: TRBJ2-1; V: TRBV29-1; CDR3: SADVLGGDQF
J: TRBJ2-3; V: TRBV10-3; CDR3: AISEASSSDTQY
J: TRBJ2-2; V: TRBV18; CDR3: ASSPTTGHTGELF
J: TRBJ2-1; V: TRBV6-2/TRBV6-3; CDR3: ASNLLGDSYNEQF
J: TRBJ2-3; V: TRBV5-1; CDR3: ASSSLGGRTDTQY
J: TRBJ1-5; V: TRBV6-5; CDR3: ASSWGQGAGQPQH
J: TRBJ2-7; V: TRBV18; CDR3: ASSPGRVYEQY
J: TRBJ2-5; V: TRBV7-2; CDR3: ASSFNRGHETQY
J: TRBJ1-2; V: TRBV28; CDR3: ASSPPGTESNGYT
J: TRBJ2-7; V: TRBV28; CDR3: ASSLLVREQY
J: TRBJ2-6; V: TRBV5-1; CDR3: ASSLAGVPAGANVLT
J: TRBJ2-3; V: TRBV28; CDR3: ASRPEDREWTQY
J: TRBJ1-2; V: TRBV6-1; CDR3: ASSDSGYGYT
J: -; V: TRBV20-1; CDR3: SALSYSPETPEETQY
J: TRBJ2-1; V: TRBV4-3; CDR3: ASSQDPAGEYREQF
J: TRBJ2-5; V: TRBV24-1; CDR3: ATSDRQETQY
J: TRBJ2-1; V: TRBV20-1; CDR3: SAGGPGLANRNEQF
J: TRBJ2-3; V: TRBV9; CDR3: ASSVGDVPGTDTQY
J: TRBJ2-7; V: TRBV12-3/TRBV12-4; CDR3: ASSLRGGAAYEQY